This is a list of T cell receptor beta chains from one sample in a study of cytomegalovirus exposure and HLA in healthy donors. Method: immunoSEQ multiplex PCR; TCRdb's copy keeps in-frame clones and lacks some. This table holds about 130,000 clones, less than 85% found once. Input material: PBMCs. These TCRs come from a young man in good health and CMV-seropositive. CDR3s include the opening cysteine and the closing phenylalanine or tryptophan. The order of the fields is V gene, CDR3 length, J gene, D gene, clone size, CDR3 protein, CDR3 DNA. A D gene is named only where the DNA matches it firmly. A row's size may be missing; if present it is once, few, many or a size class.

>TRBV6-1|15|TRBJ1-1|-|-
CASSEEWGVNTEAFF
TGTGCCAGCAGTGAAGAGTGGGGCGTGAACACTGAAGCTTTCTTT
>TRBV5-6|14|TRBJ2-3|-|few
CASSPLADTDTQYF
TGTGCCAGCAGCCCCCTCGCGGACACAGATACGCAGTATTTT
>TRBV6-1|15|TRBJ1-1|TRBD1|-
CASTTRTGWNTEAFF
TGTGCCAGCACGACCCGGACAGGCTGGAACACTGAAGCTTTCTTT
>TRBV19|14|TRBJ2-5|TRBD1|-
CASKGTGAKETQYF
TGTGCCAGTAAAGGGACAGGGGCCAAGGAGACCCAGTACTTC
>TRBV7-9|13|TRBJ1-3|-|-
CASSGASGNTIYF
TGTGCCAGCAGCGGAGCCTCTGGAAACACCATATATTTT
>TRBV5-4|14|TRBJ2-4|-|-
CASSFSGAKNIQYF
TGTGCCAGCAGCTTTTCGGGGGCCAAAAACATTCAGTACTTC
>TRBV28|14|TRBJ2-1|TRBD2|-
CASRGGTNYNEQFF
TGTGCCAGCAGGGGGGGGACCAATTACAATGAGCAGTTCTTC
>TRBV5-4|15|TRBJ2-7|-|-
CASSRASGVHDEQYF
TGTGCCAGCAGCCGGGCTTCGGGGGTCCACGACGAGCAGTACTTC
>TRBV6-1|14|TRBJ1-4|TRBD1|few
CASSGTGGREKLFF
TGTGCCAGCAGTGGGACAGGGGGCCGGGAAAAACTGTTTTTT
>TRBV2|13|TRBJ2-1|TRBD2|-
CASLAGVYNEQFF
TGTGCCAGCCTAGCGGGGGTATACAATGAGCAGTTCTTC
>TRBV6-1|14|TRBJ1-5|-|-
CASSEGPGGQPQHF
TGTGCCAGCAGTGAAGGGCCGGGGGGACAGCCCCAGCATTTT
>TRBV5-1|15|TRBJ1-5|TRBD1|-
CASSLNGQGNQPQHF
TGCGCCAGCAGCTTGAACGGACAGGGGAATCAGCCCCAGCATTTT
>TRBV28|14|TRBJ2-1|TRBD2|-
CASSLSGGSQEQFF
TGTGCCAGCAGTTTGAGCGGGGGCAGCCAGGAGCAGTTCTTC
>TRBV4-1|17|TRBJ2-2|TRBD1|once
CASQFQPRDRGSGELFF
TGCGCCAGCCAATTCCAGCCCCGGGACAGGGGATCCGGGGAGCTGTTTTTT
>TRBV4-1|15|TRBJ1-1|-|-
CASSPTDRLNTEAFF
TGCGCCAGCAGCCCCACCGACAGGTTGAACACTGAAGCTTTCTTT
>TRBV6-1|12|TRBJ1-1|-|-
CASTLGNTEAFF
TGTGCCAGCACTCTCGGGAACACTGAAGCTTTCTTT
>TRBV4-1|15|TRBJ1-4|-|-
CASSESPHTGEKLFF
TGCGCCAGCAGTGAATCCCCCCATACGGGTGAAAAACTGTTTTTT
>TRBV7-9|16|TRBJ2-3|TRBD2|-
CASSPPSGYSTDTQYF
TGTGCCAGCAGCCCCCCTAGCGGATATAGCACAGATACGCAGTATTTT
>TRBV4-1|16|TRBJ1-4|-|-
CASSPLGDTTNEKLFF
TGCGCCAGCAGCCCGCTTGGGGACACAACTAATGAAAAACTGTTTTTT
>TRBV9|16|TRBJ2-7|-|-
CASSSSGVPGAYEQYF
TGTGCCAGCAGCTCGTCCGGGGTCCCAGGGGCCTACGAGCAGTACTTC
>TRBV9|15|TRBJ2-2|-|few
CASSVGGGATGELFF
TGTGCCAGCAGCGTAGGCGGAGGGGCCACCGGGGAGCTGTTTTTT
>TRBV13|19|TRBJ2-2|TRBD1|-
CASSFFVGTGSDDTGELFF
TGTGCCAGCAGCTTTTTTGTAGGGACAGGGTCAGACGACACCGGGGAGCTGTTTTTT
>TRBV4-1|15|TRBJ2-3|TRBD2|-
CASSLMAGDTDTQYF
TGCGCCAGCAGCCTTATGGCGGGGGACACAGATACGCAGTATTTT
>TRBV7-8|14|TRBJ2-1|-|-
CASSLGLVTSEQFF
TGTGCCAGCAGCTTAGGGCTAGTTACTTCTGAGCAGTTCTTC
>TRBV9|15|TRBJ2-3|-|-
CASSVVGGRGDTQYF
TGTGCCAGCAGCGTAGTGGGGGGTCGGGGAGATACGCAGTATTTT
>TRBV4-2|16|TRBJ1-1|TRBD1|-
CASSPRDSIKDTEAFF
TGTGCCAGCAGCCCTCGGGACAGCATTAAGGACACTGAAGCTTTCTTT
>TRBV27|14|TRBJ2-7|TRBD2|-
CASSYSGGPYEQYF
TGTGCCAGCAGTTATAGCGGGGGACCCTACGAGCAGTACTTC
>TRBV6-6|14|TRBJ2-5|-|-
CASSLVRGQETQYF
TGTGCCAGCAGTTTAGTAAGGGGCCAAGAGACCCAGTACTTC
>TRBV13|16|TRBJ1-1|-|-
CASRPGGRRLYTEAFF
TGTGCCAGCAGACCGGGGGGGCGTCGGCTATACACTGAAGCTTTCTTT
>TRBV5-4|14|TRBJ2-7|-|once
CASSLTPRAYEQYF
TGTGCCAGCAGCCTGACACCGAGGGCCTACGAGCAGTACTTC
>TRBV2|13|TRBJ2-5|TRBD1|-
CASSAQGMETQYF
TGTGCCAGCAGTGCACAGGGGATGGAGACCCAGTACTTC
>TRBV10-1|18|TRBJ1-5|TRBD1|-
CATSSGTGESGRSQPQHF
TGCGCCACTAGTAGTGGGACAGGGGAATCGGGGCGCAGTCAGCCCCAGCATTTT
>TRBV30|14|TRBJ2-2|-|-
CAFFDRRYTGELFF
TGTGCCTTCTTCGACAGGAGATACACCGGGGAGCTGTTTTTT
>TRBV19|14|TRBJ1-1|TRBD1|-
CASRLQGMDTEAFF
TGTGCCAGTAGACTACAGGGGATGGACACTGAAGCTTTCTTT
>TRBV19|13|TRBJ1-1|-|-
CASSISGSTEAFF
TGTGCCAGTAGTATATCCGGGAGCACTGAAGCTTTCTTT
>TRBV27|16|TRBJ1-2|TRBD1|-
CASSPGTGTYTYGYTF
TGTGCCAGCAGTCCCGGGACAGGCACTTATACCTATGGCTACACCTTC
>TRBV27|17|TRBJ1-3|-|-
CASSFTEAALGGNTIYF
TGTGCCAGCAGTTTTACCGAGGCAGCGCTGGGTGGAAACACCATATATTTT
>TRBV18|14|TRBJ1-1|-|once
CASSPETRNTEAFF
TGTGCCAGCTCACCAGAGACACGGAACACTGAAGCTTTCTTT
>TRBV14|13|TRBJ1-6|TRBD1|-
CASRGTGESPLHF
TGTGCCAGCAGAGGGACAGGGGAATCACCCCTCCACTTT
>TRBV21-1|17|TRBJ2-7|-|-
CASSKFGTSGISYEQYF
TGTGCCAGCAGCAAATTCGGGACTAGCGGTATCTCCTACGAGCAGTACTTC
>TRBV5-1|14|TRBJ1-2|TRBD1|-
CASSFGDSFNGYTF
TGCGCCAGCAGCTTTGGGGACAGCTTCAATGGCTACACCTTC
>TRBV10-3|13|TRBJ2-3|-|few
CAISVVRGDTQYF
TGTGCCATCAGTGTAGTACGGGGAGATACGCAGTATTTT
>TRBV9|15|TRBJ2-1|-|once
CASSETGSSYNEQFF
TGTGCCAGCAGCGAGACAGGCAGCTCCTACAATGAGCAGTTCTTC
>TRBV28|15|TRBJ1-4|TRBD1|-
CASSLAGGVGEKLFF
TGTGCCAGCAGTTTGGCAGGGGGAGTTGGTGAAAAACTGTTTTTT
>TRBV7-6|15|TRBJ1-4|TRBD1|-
CASSNDRGGGEKLFF
TGTGCCAGCAGCAATGACAGGGGAGGTGGTGAAAAACTGTTTTTT
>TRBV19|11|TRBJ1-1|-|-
CASSLSTEAFF
TGTGCCAGTAGTCTCAGCACTGAAGCTTTCTTT
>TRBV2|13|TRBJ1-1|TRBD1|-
CASSGQGNTEAFF
TGTGCCAGCAGTGGACAGGGGAACACTGAAGCTTTCTTT
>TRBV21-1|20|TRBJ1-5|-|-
CASSKDKRGLREYGNQPQHF
TGTGCCAGCAGCAAAGATAAGCGGGGCCTCAGGGAATATGGCAATCAGCCCCAGCATTTT
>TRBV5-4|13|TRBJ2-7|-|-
CASSFRGGGEQYF
TGTGCCAGCAGCTTTCGGGGAGGGGGCGAGCAGTACTTC
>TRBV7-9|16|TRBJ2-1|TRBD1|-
CASSSGTGISYNEQFF
TGTGCCAGCAGCTCAGGGACAGGGATCTCCTACAATGAGCAGTTCTTC
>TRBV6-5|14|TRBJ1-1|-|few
CASRLTVYDTEAFF
TGTGCCAGCAGGTTGACAGTTTACGACACTGAAGCTTTCTTT
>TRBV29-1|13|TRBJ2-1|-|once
CSVHAGGPREQFF
TGCAGCGTACACGCCGGGGGGCCCCGGGAGCAGTTCTTC
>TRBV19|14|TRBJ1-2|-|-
CASHDSGGNYGYTF
TGTGCCAGTCACGATTCCGGAGGTAACTATGGCTACACCTTC
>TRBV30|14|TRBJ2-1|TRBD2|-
CASPSGGAPDEQFF
TGTGCCTCGCCTAGCGGGGGGGCCCCGGATGAGCAGTTCTTC